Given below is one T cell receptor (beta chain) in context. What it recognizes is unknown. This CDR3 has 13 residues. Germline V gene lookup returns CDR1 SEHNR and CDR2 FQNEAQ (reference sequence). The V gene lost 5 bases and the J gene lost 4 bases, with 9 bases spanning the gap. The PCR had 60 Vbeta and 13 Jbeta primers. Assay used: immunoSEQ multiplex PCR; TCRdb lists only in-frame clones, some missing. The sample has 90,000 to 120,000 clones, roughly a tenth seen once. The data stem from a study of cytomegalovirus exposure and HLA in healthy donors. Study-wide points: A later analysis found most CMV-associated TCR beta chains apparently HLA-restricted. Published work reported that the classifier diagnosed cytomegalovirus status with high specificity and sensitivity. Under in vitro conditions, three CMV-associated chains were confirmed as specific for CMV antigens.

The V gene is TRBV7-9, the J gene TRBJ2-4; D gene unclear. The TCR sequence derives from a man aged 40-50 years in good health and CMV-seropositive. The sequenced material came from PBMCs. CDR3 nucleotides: TGTGCCAGCAGCATGAGCCCTAAAAACATTCAGTACTTC. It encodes CASSMSPKNIQYF.